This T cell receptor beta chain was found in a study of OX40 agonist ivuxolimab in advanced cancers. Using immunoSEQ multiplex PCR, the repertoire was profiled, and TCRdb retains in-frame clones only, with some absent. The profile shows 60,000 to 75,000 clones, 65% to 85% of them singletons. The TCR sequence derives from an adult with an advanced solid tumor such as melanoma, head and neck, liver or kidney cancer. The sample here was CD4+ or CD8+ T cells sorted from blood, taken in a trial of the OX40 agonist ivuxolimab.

CDR3 nucleotide sequence: TGTGCCAGCAGCCCGGGGACAGGACCGATACTCCAAGAGACCCAGTACTTC. Protein sequence: CASSPGTGPILQETQYF. The rearrangement joins TRBV9 to TRBJ2-5, with 8 bases lining up with TRBD1. The germline CDR1 and CDR2 sequences are SGDLS and YYNGEE. This CDR3 has 17 amino acids. The trim removed 4 bases at V and 1 base at J, leaving 12 bases unmatched.